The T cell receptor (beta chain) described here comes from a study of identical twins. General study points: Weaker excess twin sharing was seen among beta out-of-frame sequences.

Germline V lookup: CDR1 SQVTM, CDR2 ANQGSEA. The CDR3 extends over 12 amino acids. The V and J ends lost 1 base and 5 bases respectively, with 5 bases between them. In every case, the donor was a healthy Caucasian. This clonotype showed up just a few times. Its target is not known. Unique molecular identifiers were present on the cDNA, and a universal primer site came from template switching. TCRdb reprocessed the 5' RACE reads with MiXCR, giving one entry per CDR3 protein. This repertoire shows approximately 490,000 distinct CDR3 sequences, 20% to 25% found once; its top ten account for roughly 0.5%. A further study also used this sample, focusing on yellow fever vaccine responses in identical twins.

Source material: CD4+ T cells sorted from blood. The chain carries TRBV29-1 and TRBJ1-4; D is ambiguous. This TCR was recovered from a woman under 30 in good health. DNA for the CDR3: TGCAGCGTTGAAGCCAACAATGAAAAACTGTTTTTT. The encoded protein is CSVEANNEKLFF.